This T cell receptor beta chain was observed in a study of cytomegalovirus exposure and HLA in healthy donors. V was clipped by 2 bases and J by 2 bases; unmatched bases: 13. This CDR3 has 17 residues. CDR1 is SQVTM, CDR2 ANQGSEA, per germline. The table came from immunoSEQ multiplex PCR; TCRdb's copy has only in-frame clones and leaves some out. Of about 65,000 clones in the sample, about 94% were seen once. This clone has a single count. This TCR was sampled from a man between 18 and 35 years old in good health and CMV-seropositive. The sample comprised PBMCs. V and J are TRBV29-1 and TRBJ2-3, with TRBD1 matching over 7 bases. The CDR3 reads CSVETGQVGPITDTQYF. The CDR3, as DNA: TGCAGCGTTGAAACCGGACAGGTCGGCCCAATCACAGATACGCAGTATTTT.